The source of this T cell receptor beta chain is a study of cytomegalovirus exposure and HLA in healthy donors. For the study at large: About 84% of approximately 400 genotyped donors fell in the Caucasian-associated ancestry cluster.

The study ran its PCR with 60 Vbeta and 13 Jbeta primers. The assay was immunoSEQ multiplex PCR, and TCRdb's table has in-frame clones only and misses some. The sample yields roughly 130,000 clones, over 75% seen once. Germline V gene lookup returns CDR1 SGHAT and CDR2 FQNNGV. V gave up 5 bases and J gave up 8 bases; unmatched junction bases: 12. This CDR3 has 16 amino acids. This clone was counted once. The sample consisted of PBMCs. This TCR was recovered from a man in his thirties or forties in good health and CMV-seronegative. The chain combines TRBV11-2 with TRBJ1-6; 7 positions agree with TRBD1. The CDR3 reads CASSLRQGVVYSPLHF. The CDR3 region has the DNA TGTGCCAGCAGCCTACGACAGGGTGTCGTCTATTCACCCCTCCACTTT.